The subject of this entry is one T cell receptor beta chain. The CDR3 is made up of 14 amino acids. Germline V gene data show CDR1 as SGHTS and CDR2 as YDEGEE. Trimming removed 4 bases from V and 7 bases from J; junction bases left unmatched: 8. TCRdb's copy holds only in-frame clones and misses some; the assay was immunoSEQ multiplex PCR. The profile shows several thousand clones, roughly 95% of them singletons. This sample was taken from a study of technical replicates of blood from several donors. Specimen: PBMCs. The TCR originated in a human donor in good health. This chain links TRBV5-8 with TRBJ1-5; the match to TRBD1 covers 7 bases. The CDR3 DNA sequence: TGTGCCAGCAGCCTCAGGGGGACAGAACAGCCCCAGCATTTT. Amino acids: CASSLRGTEQPQHF.